The entry below describes one T cell receptor (beta chain). Its antigen is currently unknown. Pregnant or lactating patients were excluded, as were those with uncontrolled infection or other autoimmune disease. The sample, blood from the first hyperthyroidism diagnosis, precedes any ophthalmopathy symptoms. Amplification of TCR beta CDR3 regions used RNA as the template. HTBI primers were used for first-round RT-PCR of the TCR CDR3. TCRdb re-called the multiplex PCR reads through MiXCR, storing one row per CDR3 protein. The data show 600,000 to 850,000 distinct CDR3 sequences, around 19% seen once. The data are from a study of T cells in Graves' hyperthyroidism and ophthalmopathy. Study-level results: Ophthalmopathy got predicted by the model a median around 6.6 months before its onset. Using 13 V-J features, a model discriminated ophthalmopathy from stable hyperthyroidism.

The receptor was isolated from a woman between 45 and 60 years old with Graves' hyperthyroidism that later progressed to Graves' ophthalmopathy. The sequencing sample was made of blood.

CDR3 loop: CSVEDQGLAVQETQYF. CDR3 DNA sequence: TGCAGCGTTGAAGATCAGGGACTAGCGGTCCAAGAGACCCAGTACTTC. The chain combines TRBV29-1 with TRBJ2-5; 11 nucleotides match TRBD2. V trimming: 0 bases; J trimming: 1 base; junction bases outside the gene matches: 4. The CDR3 sequence is 16 residues long. Germline V gene sequence: CDR1 SQVTM, CDR2 ANQGSEA.